The rows below give T cell receptor beta chains drawn from one sample of a study of T cell responses to AZD1222 COVID-19 vaccine. Measured with immunoSEQ multiplex PCR; TCRdb has only the in-frame clones, and not every one. The data hold approximately 100,000 clones, with roughly nine tenths observed a single time. Sequencing used peripheral blood, obtained on day 0 of MenACWY control vaccination. These receptors came from an adult in good health. Both conserved end residues are part of each CDR3. The D gene is left open where the match is weak. The size field is filled for only some rows; it gives once, few, many or a size class.

D gene	J gene	V gene	clone size	CDR3 protein	CDR3 DNA
.	TRBJ1-1	TRBV11-2	.	CASSSLMNTEAFF	TGTGCCAGCAGCAGCCTAATGAACACTGAAGCTTTCTTT
.	TRBJ1-6	TRBV3-1/TRBV3-2	.	CASSPTYRNSPLHF	TGTGCCAGCAGCCCAACTTATAGGAATTCACCCCTCCACTTT
.	TRBJ1-2	TRBV30	.	CALYSDIYGYTF	TGTGCCTTATATTCGGATATCTATGGCTACACCTTC
.	TRBJ1-4	TRBV5-8	.	CASSLSGVNEKLFF	TGTGCCAGCAGCTTGTCAGGGGTTAACGAAAAACTGTTTTTT
.	TRBJ2-4	TRBV6-2/TRBV6-3	few	CASSPLGVLAKNIQYF	TGTGCCAGCAGCCCCTTAGGGGTTCTAGCCAAAAACATTCAGTACTTC
.	TRBJ1-1	TRBV28	.	CASSFPTLRPNTEAFF	TGTGCCAGCAGTTTCCCCACTCTCCGGCCTAACACTGAAGCTTTCTTT
.	TRBJ1-3	TRBV4-1	few	CASSQVQGAGNTIYF	TGCGCCAGCAGCCAGGTACAGGGAGCTGGAAACACCATATATTTT
TRBD1	TRBJ1-2	TRBV7-9	.	CASSLDRGGYGYTF	TGTGCCAGCAGCCTAGACAGGGGCGGCTATGGCTACACCTTC
.	TRBJ1-1	TRBV4-1	.	CASSQAEGFNTEAFF	TGCGCCAGCAGCCAAGCGGAGGGATTTAACACTGAAGCTTTCTTT
TRBD1	TRBJ1-4	TRBV5-1	.	CASSPSGTGGPNEKLFF	TGCGCCAGCAGCCCCTCCGGGACAGGGGGCCCCAATGAAAAACTGTTTTTT
TRBD1	TRBJ1-2	TRBV28	.	CASIPSSGTGNYGYTF	TGTGCCAGCATACCGTCCTCCGGGACAGGGAACTATGGCTACACCTTC
.	TRBJ2-2	TRBV7-3	once	CASSLASIRDTGELFF	TGTGCCAGCAGCTTAGCGTCTATTAGGGACACCGGGGAGCTGTTTTTT
.	TRBJ2-3	TRBV5-4	.	CASGRTGQGSTDTQYF	TGTGCCAGCGGCCGGACTGGCCAGGGGAGCACAGATACGCAGTATTTT
.	TRBJ2-7	TRBV24-1	.	CATSDPPAGTYEQYF	TGTGCCACCAGTGATCCGCCGGCCGGCACCTACGAGCAGTACTTC
.	TRBJ2-7	TRBV4-1	.	CASSQVVEKNYEQYF	TGCGCCAGCAGCCAAGTCGTCGAGAAAAACTACGAGCAGTACTTC
.	TRBJ1-1	TRBV6-2/TRBV6-3	few	CASSYSNRAQNTEAFF	TGTGCCAGCAGTTACTCAAACCGGGCCCAGAACACTGAAGCTTTCTTT
.	TRBJ2-1	TRBV9	.	CASSVEGELIYNEQFF	TGTGCCAGCAGCGTAGAGGGGGAACTAATTTACAATGAGCAGTTCTTC
.	TRBJ2-5	TRBV20-1	.	CSASRGLLGQETQYF	TGCAGTGCTAGTCGGGGGCTCCTCGGCCAAGAGACCCAGTACTTC
.	TRBJ1-2	TRBV4-1	.	CASSQGEGVTNYGYTF	TGCGCCAGCAGCCAGGGAGAGGGCGTTACTAACTATGGCTACACCTTC
.	TRBJ2-7	TRBV11-3	.	CASSLGSGTSGPRMDEQYF	TGTGCCAGCAGCTTAGGATCCGGGACCTCGGGTCCCAGGATGGACGAGCAGTACTTC
.	TRBJ2-4	TRBV6-2/TRBV6-3	.	CASSYSEKNIQYF	TGTGCCAGCAGTTACTCGGAGAAAAACATTCAGTACTTC
.	TRBJ1-2	TRBV21-1	.	CASTRRRGNYGYTF	TGTGCCAGCACTCGGAGGCGGGGTAACTATGGCTACACCTTC
.	TRBJ1-5	TRBV19	.	CASSAYPRAGKRNQPQHF	TGTGCCAGTAGCGCCTACCCCAGGGCTGGTAAAAGGAATCAGCCCCAGCATTTT
.	TRBJ2-7	TRBV19	.	CASKSGQNYEQYF	TGTGCCAGTAAGTCGGGTCAAAACTACGAGCAGTACTTC
.	TRBJ2-2	TRBV5-1	.	CASSWQTGELFF	TGCGCCAGCAGTTGGCAGACCGGGGAGCTGTTTTTT
.	TRBJ1-2	TRBV14	.	CASSQGRGSNKWGYTF	TGTGCCAGCAGCCAAGGTAGAGGCTCAAATAAATGGGGCTACACCTTC
TRBD1	TRBJ1-3	TRBV5-1	.	CASSLEGQGNTIYF	TGCGCCAGCAGCTTGGAGGGACAGGGAAACACCATATATTTT
.	TRBJ1-4	TRBV27	.	CASSLTSTNEKLFF	TGTGCCAGCAGTTTGACGTCAACTAATGAAAAACTGTTTTTT
.	TRBJ1-6	TRBV7-9	.	CASSPPLWSSYNSPLHF	TGTGCCAGCAGCCCCCCCCTGTGGAGCTCCTATAATTCACCCCTCCACTTT
.	TRBJ1-6	TRBV7-9	.	CASSSLTVNSPLHF	TGTGCCAGCAGCTCCTTGACAGTCAATTCACCCCTCCACTTT